This T cell receptor beta chain originates from a study of blood T cell repertoires in COVID-19. Original data processing: Amplification of reference gene primers provided the estimated nucleated cell counts. TCRdb keeps only in-frame clones here, not all; method: immunoSEQ multiplex PCR. V, J and clone size were drawn from that table, and D and trimming were deduced from the DNA. The table lists 150,000 to 160,000 clones, over 75% of them singletons, with approximately 0.6% in the top ten. This clone was counted once. Seattle's enrolled individuals joined amid active infection and were then monitored longitudinally. Germline values: CDR1 SGHNT, CDR2 YYREEE (reference sequence). V gave up 2 bases and J gave up 3 bases; unmatched junction bases: 8. The CDR3 consists of 15 residues.

The rearrangement uses TRBV5-4 and TRBJ2-7; 7 bases align to TRBD2. Specimen: peripheral blood. This TCR was sampled from a man aged 55 to 69 with COVID-19, enrolled during active disease. CDR3 bases: TGTGCCAGCAGCTTTGGTCTAGCGGTAAACTACGAGCAGTACTTC. Residues: CASSFGLAVNYEQYF.